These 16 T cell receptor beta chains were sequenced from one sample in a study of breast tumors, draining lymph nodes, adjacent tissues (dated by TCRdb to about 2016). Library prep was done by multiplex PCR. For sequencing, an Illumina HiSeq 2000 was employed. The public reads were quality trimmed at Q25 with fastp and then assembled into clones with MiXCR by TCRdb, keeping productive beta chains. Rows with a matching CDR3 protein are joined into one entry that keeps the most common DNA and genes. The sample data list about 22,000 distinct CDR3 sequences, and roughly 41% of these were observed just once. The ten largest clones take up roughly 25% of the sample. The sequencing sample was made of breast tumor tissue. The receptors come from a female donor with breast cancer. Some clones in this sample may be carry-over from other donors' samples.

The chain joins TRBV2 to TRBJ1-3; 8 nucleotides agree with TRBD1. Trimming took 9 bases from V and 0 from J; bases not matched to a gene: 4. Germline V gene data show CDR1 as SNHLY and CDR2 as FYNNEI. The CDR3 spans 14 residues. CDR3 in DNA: TGTGCCAGAAACAGGGGGGACTCTGGAAACACCATATATTTT. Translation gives CARNRGDSGNTIYF.

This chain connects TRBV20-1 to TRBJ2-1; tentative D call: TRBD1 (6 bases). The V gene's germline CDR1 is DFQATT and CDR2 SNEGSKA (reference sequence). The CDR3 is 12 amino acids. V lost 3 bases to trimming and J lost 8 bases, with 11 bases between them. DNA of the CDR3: TGCAGTGCTAGTCTCAGGGGCGATGAGCAGTTCTTC. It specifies CSASLRGDEQFF.

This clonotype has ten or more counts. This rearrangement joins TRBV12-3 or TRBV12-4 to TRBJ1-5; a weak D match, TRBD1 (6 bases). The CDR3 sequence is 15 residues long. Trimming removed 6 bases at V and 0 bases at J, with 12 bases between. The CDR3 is CASSPGTISNQPQHF. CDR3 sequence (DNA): TGTGCCAGCAGCCCCGGGACAATTAGCAATCAGCCCCAGCATTTT.

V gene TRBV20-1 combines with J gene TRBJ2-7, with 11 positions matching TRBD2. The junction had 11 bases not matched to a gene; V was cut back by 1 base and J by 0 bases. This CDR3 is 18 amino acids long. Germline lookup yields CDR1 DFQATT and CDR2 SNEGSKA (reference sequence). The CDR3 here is CSARVPYSSGGSSYEQYF. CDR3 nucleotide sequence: TGCAGTGCTAGAGTCCCTTACTCTAGCGGGGGGAGCTCCTACGAGCAGTACTTC.

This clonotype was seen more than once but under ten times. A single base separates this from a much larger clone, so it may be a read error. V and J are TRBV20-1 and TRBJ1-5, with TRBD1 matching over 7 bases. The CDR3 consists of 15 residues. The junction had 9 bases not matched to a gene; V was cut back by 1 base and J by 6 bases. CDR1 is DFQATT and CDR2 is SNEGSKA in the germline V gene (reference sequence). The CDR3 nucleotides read TGCAGTGCTAGAGGAGGGGGCGCAGGCACTCAGCCCCAGCATTTT. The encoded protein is CSARGGGAGTQPQHF.

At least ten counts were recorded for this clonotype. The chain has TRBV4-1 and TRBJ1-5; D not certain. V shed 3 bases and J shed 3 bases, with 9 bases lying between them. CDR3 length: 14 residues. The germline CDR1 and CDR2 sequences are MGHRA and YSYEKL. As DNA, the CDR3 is TGCGCCAGCAGCCACCCGGGTCCCAATCAGCCCCAGCATTTT. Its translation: CASSHPGPNQPQHF.

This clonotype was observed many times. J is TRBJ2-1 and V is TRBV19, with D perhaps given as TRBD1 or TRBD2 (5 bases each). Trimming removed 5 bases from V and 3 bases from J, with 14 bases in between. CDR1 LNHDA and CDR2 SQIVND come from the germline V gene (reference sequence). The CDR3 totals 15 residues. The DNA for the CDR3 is TGTGCCAGTAGTTCCGCCGGGACGGACTACAATGAGCAGTTCTTC. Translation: CASSSAGTDYNEQFF. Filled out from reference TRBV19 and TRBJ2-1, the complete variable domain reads DGGITQSPKYLFRKEGQNVTLSCEQNLNHDAMYWYRQDPGQGLRLIYYSQIVNDFQKGDIAEGYSVSREKKESFPLTVTSAQKNPTAFYLCASSSAGTDYNEQFFGPGTRLTVL.

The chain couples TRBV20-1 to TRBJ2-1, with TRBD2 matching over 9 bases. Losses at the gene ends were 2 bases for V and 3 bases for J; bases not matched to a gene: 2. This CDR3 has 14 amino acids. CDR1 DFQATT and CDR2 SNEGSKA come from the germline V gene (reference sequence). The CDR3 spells CSARLAGIYNEQFF. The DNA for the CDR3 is TGCAGTGCTAGACTAGCGGGGATCTACAATGAGCAGTTCTTC.

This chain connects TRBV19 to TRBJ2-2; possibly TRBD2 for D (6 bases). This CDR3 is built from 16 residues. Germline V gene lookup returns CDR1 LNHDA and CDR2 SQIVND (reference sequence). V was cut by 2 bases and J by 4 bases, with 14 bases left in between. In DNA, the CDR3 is TGTGCCAGTAGTATAAGTCTAGGACTATCCACCGGGGAGCTGTTTTTT. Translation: CASSISLGLSTGELFF.

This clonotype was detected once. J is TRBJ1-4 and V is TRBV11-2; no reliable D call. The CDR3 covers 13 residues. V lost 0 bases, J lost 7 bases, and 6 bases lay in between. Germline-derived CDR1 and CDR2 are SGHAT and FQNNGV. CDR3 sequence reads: CASSLDLGEKLFF. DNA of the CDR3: TGTGCCAGCAGCTTAGATCTGGGTGAAAAACTGTTTTTT.

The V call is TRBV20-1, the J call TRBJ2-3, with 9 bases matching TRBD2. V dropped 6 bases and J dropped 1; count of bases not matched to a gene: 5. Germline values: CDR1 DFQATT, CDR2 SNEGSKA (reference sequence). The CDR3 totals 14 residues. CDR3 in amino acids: CSADPSGGTDTQYF. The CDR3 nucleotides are TGCAGTGCCGATCCTAGCGGGGGCACAGATACGCAGTATTTT.

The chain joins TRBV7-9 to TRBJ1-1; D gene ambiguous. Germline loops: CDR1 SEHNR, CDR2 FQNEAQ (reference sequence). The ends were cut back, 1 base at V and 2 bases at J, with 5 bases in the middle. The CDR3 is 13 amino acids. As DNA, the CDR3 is TGTGCCAGCAGCTTAGAATTTAACACTGAAGCTTTCTTT. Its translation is CASSLEFNTEAFF. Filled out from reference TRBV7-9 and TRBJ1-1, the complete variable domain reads DTGVSQNPRHKITKRGQNVTFRCDPISEHNRLYWYRQTLGQGPEFLTYFQNEAQLEKSRLLSDRFSAERPKGSFSTLEIQRTEQGDSAMYLCASSLEFNTEAFFGQGTRLTVV.

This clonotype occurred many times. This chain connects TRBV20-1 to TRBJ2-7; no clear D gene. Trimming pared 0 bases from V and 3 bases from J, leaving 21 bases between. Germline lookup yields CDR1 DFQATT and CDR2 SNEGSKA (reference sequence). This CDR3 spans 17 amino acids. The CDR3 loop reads CSARDLSPAILNYEQYF. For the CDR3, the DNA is TGCAGTGCTAGAGATCTCAGCCCCGCAATTCTTAACTACGAGCAGTACTTC.

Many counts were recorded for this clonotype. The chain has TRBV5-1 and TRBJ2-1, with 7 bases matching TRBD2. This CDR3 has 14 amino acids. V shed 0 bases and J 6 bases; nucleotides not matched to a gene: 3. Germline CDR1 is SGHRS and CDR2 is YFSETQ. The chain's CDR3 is CASSLGWGGNEQFF. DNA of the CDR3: TGCGCCAGCAGCTTGGGGTGGGGGGGCAATGAGCAGTTCTTC.

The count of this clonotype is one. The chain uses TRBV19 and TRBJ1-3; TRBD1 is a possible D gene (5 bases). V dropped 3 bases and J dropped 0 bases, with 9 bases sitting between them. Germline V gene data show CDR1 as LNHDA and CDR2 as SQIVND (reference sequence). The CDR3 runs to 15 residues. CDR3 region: CASSITGSSGNTIYF. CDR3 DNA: TGTGCCAGTAGTATCACAGGATCCTCTGGAAACACCATATATTTT.

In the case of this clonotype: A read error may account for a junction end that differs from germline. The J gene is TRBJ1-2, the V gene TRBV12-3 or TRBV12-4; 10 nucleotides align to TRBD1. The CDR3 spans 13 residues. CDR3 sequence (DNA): TGTGCCAGCAGTCCGGGACAGGGGTATGGCTACCCCTTC. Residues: CASSPGQGYGYPF.